These T cell receptor beta chains were read from a single sample in a study of blood T cell repertoires in COVID-19. The data were produced by immunoSEQ multiplex PCR, yet TCRdb's version contains in-frame clones alone and is incomplete. The data show about 250,000 clones, approximately 79% seen once. Specimen: peripheral blood. The origin of the receptors is a woman of 80 years or more with active or convalescent COVID-19. The CDR3 runs from the conserved cysteine through the conserved F or W. The D gene is left open where the match is weak. Only part of the rows carry a size: once, few, many, or a class if the clone is expanded.

d_call: TRBD1
clone_size: few
j_call: TRBJ1-1
v_call: TRBV18
cdr3_nt: TGTGCCAGCTCAGCAAGACAGGGTACTAACACTGAAGCTTTCTTT
cdr3_aa: CASSARQGTNTEAFF

d_call: TRBD1
clone_size: -
j_call: TRBJ1-6
v_call: TRBV18
cdr3_nt: TGTGCCAGCTCACAGGGACAGGGGTACTCACCCCTCCACTTT
cdr3_aa: CASSQGQGYSPLHF

d_call: -
clone_size: -
j_call: TRBJ2-7
v_call: TRBV28
cdr3_nt: TGTGCCAGCAGTTTAGCCTTGAGGGATCCAAGCTTCAACGAGCAGTACTTC
cdr3_aa: CASSLALRDPSFNEQYF

d_call: -
clone_size: once
j_call: TRBJ1-1
v_call: TRBV18
cdr3_nt: TGTGCCAGCTCACCAATTACAGGGTGGACTGAAGCTTTCTTT
cdr3_aa: CASSPITGWTEAFF

d_call: TRBD1
clone_size: once
j_call: TRBJ1-4
v_call: TRBV10-3
cdr3_nt: TGTGCCATCGCCACGGACAGGGTGGGAGAAAAACTGTTTTTT
cdr3_aa: CAIATDRVGEKLFF

d_call: TRBD2
clone_size: few
j_call: TRBJ2-1
v_call: TRBV5-5
cdr3_nt: TGTGCCAGCAGCTTGCCTTCCACACTAGCGGGAGACAATGAGCAGTTCTTC
cdr3_aa: CASSLPSTLAGDNEQFF

d_call: -
clone_size: -
j_call: TRBJ1-2
v_call: TRBV19
cdr3_nt: TGTGCCAGTAGTCCCGTACAGGGTGGCTACACCTTC
cdr3_aa: CASSPVQGGYTF

d_call: TRBD1
clone_size: few
j_call: TRBJ1-5
v_call: TRBV30
cdr3_nt: TGTGCCTGGAGTACCACAGGGGGCGATCAGCCCCAGCATTTT
cdr3_aa: CAWSTTGGDQPQHF

d_call: TRBD2
clone_size: -
j_call: TRBJ2-5
v_call: TRBV7-9
cdr3_nt: TGTGCCAGCAGCTTAGCGTCGAGCGGGGGAACCCAGTACTTC
cdr3_aa: CASSLASSGGTQYF

d_call: TRBD1
clone_size: -
j_call: TRBJ1-4
v_call: TRBV28
cdr3_nt: TGTGCCAGCAGTTTAGGGGACAGGTACAATGAAAAACTGTTTTTT
cdr3_aa: CASSLGDRYNEKLFF

d_call: -
clone_size: -
j_call: TRBJ1-1
v_call: TRBV23-1
cdr3_nt: TGCGCCAGCAGTCAATCGGGGGGGGGACGCATGAACACTGAAGCTTTCTTT
cdr3_aa: CASSQSGGGRMNTEAFF

d_call: -
clone_size: -
j_call: TRBJ2-1
v_call: TRBV7-2
cdr3_nt: TGTGCCAGCAGCTTATCTGGCGGCTACAATGAGCAGTTCTTC
cdr3_aa: CASSLSGGYNEQFF

d_call: -
clone_size: -
j_call: TRBJ2-3
v_call: TRBV4-2
cdr3_nt: TGTGCCAGCAGCCTCTCTCGACTAGAAGATACGCAGTATTTT
cdr3_aa: CASSLSRLEDTQYF

d_call: -
clone_size: -
j_call: TRBJ2-1
v_call: TRBV12-3/TRBV12-4
cdr3_nt: TGTGCCAGCTATAGGTGGGAAGGAGGTGAGCAGTTCTTC
cdr3_aa: CASYRWEGGEQFF

d_call: TRBD1
clone_size: many
j_call: TRBJ2-3
v_call: TRBV2
cdr3_nt: TGTGCCAGCCAAATACAGGGGTCTGCAGATACGCAGTATTTT
cdr3_aa: CASQIQGSADTQYF

d_call: TRBD1
clone_size: -
j_call: TRBJ2-7
v_call: TRBV10-2
cdr3_nt: TGCGCCGGGGGACAGGGGGGTCCTGTCTACGAGCAGTACTTC
cdr3_aa: CAGGQGGPVYEQYF

d_call: -
clone_size: -
j_call: TRBJ1-2
v_call: TRBV24-1
cdr3_nt: TGTGCCACCAGTGGCTTGGGGAGAGGGTCGGATGGCTACACCTTC
cdr3_aa: CATSGLGRGSDGYTF

d_call: -
clone_size: -
j_call: TRBJ1-4
v_call: TRBV30
cdr3_nt: TGTGCCTGGAGTGACATTACCACAACTAATGAAAAACTGTTTTTT
cdr3_aa: CAWSDITTTNEKLFF

d_call: -
clone_size: few
j_call: TRBJ1-2
v_call: TRBV12-3/TRBV12-4
cdr3_nt: TGTGCCAGCAGCCTAGACCGGAACTATGGCTACACCTTC
cdr3_aa: CASSLDRNYGYTF

d_call: TRBD1
clone_size: -
j_call: TRBJ2-2
v_call: TRBV2
cdr3_nt: TGTGCCACAGGGACAGGGGAGGTTGCCGGGGAGCTGTTTTTT
cdr3_aa: CATGTGEVAGELFF